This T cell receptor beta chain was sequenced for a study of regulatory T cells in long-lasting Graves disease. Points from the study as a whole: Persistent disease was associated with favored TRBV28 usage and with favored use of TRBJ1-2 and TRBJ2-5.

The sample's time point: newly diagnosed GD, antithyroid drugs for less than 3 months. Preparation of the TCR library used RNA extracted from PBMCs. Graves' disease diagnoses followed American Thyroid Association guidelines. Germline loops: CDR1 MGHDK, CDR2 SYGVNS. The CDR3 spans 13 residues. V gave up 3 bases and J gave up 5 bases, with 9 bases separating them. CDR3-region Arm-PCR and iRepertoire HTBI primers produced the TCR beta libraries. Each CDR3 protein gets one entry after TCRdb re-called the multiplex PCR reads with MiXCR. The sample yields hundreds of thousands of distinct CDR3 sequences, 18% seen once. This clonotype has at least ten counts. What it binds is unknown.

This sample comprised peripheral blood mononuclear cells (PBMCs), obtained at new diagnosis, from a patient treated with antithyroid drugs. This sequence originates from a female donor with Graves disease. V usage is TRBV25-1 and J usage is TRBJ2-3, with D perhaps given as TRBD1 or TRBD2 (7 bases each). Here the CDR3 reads CASSDRGGDTQYF. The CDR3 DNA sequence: TGTGCCAGCAGTGACAGGGGGGGAGATACGCAGTATTTT.